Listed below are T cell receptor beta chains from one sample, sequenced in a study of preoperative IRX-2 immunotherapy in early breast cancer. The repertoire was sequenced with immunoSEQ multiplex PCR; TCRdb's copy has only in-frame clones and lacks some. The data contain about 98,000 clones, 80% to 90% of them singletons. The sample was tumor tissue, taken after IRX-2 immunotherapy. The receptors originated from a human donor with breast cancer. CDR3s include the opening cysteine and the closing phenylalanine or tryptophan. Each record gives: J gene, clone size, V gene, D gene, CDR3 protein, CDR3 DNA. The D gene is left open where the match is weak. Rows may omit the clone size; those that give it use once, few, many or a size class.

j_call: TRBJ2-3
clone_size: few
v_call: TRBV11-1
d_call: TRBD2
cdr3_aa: CASSLSGDTDTQYF
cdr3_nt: TGTGCCAGCAGCTTAAGCGGGGACACAGATACGCAGTATTTT

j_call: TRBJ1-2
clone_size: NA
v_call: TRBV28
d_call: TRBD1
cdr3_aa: CASSSYRGGYGYTF
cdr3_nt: TGTGCCAGCAGTAGTTACAGGGGGGGATATGGCTACACCTTC

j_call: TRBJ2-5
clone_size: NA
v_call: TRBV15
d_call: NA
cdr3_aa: CATSSTLSGGRETQYF
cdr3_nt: TGTGCCACCAGCAGCACCCTCTCGGGGGGCCGGGAGACCCAGTACTTC

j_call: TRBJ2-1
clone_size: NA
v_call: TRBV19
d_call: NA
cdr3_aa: CASSVQGGGQFF
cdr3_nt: TGTGCCAGTAGTGTACAGGGCGGTGGGCAGTTCTTC

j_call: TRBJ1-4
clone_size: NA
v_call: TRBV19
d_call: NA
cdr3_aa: CASKRLTTNEKLFF
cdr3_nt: TGTGCCAGTAAACGACTGACAACTAATGAAAAACTGTTTTTT

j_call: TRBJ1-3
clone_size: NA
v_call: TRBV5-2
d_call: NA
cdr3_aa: CASSITRTGKFSGNTIYF
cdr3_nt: TGTGCCAGCAGCATAACACGGACGGGGAAATTCTCTGGAAACACCATATATTTT

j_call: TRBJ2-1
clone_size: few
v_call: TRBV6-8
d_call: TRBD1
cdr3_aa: CASSSRQGADSYNEQFF
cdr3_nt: TGTGCCAGCAGTTCGCGTCAGGGGGCCGACTCCTACAATGAGCAGTTCTTC

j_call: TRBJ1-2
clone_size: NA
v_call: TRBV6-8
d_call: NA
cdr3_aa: CASSSPKQGTRGYTF
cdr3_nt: TGTGCCAGCAGTAGTCCTAAACAGGGAACTCGTGGCTACACCTTC

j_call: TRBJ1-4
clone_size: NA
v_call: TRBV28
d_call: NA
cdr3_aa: CASRVGQNEKLFF
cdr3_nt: TGTGCCAGCAGGGTTGGACAGAATGAAAAACTGTTTTTT

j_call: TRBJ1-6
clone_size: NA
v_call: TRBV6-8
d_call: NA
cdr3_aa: CASSYEGPPTPLHF
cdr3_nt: TGTGCCAGCAGTTACGAGGGGCCTCCAACACCCCTCCACTTT

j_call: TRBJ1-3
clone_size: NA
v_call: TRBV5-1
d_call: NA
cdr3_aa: CASSTAGSTSGNTIYF
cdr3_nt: TGCGCCAGCAGCACCGCAGGTAGCACCTCTGGAAACACCATATATTTT

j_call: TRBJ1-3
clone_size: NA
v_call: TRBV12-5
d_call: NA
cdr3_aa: CASGLDSHSGNTIYF
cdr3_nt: TGTGCTAGTGGTTTGGACAGTCACTCTGGAAACACCATATATTTT

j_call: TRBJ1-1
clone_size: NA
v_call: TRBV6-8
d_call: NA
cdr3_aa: CASLLQGTEAFF
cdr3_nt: TGTGCCAGCCTCCTTCAGGGCACTGAAGCTTTCTTT

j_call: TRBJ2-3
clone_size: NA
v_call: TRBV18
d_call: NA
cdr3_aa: CASSPPSTDTQYF
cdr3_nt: TGTGCCAGCTCACCGCCCAGCACAGATACGCAGTATTTT

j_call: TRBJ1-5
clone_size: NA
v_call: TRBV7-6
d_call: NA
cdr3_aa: CASSLGISNQPQHF
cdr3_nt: TGTGCCAGCAGCTTAGGGATTAGCAATCAGCCCCAGCATTTT

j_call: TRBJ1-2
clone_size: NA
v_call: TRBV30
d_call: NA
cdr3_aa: CAWSGDKYGYTF
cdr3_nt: TGTGCCTGGAGTGGCGACAAATATGGCTACACCTTC

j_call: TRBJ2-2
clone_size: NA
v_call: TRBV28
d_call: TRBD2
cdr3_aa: CASRSGSATGELFF
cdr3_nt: TGTGCCAGCCGTAGCGGGAGTGCCACCGGGGAGCTGTTTTTT

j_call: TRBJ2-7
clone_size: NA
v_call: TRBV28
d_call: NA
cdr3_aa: CASTHQGVGQYF
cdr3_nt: TGTGCCAGCACCCATCAGGGCGTAGGGCAGTACTTC

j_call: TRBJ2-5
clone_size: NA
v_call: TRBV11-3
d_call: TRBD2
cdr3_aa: CASSRTSGDIETQYF
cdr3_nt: TGTGCCAGCAGCCGGACTAGCGGTGATATAGAGACCCAGTACTTC

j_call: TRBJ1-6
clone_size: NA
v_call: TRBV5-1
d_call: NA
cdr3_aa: CASSRRQDEGPLHF
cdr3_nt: TGCGCCAGCAGCCGACGACAGGACGAGGGGCCCCTCCACTTT

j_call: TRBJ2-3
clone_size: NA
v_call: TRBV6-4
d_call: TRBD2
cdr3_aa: CASSELAGDTDTQYF
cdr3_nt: TGTGCCAGCAGTGAACTAGCGGGAGATACAGATACGCAGTATTTT

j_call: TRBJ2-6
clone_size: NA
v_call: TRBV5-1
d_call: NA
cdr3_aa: CASSSGQSGANVLTF
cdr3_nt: TGCGCCAGCAGCTCCGGACAGTCTGGGGCCAACGTCCTGACTTTC

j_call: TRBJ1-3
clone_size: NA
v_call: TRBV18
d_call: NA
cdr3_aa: CTSSPSGWGNTIYF
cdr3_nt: TGTACCAGCTCACCGTCAGGGTGGGGAAACACCATATATTTT

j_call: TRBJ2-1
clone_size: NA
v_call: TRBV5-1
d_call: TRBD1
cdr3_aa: CASSHEGQGATEQFF
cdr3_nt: TGCGCCAGCAGCCACGAAGGACAGGGGGCGACTGAGCAGTTCTTC

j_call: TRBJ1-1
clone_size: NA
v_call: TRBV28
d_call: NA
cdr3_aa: CASEFRVGSEAFF
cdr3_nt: TGTGCCAGCGAGTTTAGGGTTGGCTCTGAAGCTTTCTTT

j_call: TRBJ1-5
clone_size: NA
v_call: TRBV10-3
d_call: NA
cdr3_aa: CAISESRGLNSNQPQHF
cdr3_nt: TGTGCCATCAGTGAGTCGCGGGGCCTTAATAGCAATCAGCCCCAGCATTTT

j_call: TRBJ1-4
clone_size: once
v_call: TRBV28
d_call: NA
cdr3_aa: CASKRGDNEKLFF
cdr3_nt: TGTGCCAGCAAGAGGGGGGATAATGAAAAACTGTTTTTT

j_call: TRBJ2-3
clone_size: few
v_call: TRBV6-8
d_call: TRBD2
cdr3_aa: CASSDSGGAAADTQYF
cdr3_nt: TGTGCCAGCAGTGATAGCGGGGGGGCCGCGGCAGATACGCAGTATTTT

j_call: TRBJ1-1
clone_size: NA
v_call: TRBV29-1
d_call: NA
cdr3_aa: CSSGEGGTEAFF
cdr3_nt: TGCTCGAGCGGTGAGGGAGGCACTGAAGCTTTCTTT

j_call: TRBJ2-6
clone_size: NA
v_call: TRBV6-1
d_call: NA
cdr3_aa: CASSEAAGPGANVLTF
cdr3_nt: TGTGCCAGCAGTGAAGCTGCTGGTCCGGGGGCCAACGTCCTGACTTTC

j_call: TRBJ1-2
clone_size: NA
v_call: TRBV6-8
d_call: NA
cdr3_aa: CASSTRASARSNTF
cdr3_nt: TGTGCCAGCAGTACTCGGGCCTCCGCTCGCTCGAACACCTTC

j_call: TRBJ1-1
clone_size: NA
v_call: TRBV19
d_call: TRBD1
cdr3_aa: CASNRGASTEAFF
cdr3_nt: TGTGCCAGCAACAGGGGGGCGAGCACTGAAGCTTTCTTT

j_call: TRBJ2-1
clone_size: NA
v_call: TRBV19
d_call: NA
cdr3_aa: CASSIRAKRGPDERDEQFF
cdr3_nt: TGTGCCAGTAGTATCAGAGCAAAGAGGGGCCCCGATGAGCGGGATGAGCAGTTCTTC

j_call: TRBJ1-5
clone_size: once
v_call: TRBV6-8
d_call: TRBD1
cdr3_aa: CASRGMDRVGNQPQHF
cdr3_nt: TGTGCCAGCAGGGGTATGGACAGGGTAGGCAATCAGCCCCAGCATTTT

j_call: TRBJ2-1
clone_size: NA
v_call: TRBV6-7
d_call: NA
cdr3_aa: CASSYFQLAPGTNEQFF
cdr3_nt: TGTGCCAGCAGTTACTTCCAACTAGCCCCCGGGACCAATGAGCAGTTCTTC

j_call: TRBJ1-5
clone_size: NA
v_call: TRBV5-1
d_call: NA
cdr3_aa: CASSLEGGNQPQHF
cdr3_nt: TGCGCCAGCAGCTTGGAAGGGGGCAATCAGCCCCAGCATTTT

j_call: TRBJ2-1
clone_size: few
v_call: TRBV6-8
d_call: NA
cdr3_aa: CAISPPGSGQFF
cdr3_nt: TGTGCCATCAGCCCCCCGGGGTCCGGGCAGTTCTTC

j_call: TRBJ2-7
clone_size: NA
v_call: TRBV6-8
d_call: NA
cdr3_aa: CASSLLAGGDEQYF
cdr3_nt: TGTGCCAGCAGTTTACTAGCAGGGGGAGACGAGCAGTACTTC

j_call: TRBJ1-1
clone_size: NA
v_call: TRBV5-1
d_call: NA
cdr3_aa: CASSPGWILNTEAFF
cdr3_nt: TGCGCCAGCAGCCCCGGCTGGATTTTGAACACTGAAGCTTTCTTT

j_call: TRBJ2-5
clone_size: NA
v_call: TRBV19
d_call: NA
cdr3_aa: CASNPGARGRETQYF
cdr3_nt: TGTGCCAGTAACCCGGGAGCGAGGGGGCGAGAGACCCAGTACTTC

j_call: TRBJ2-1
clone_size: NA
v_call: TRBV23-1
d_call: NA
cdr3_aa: CASSHVPGHYEQFF
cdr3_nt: TGCGCCAGCAGCCATGTCCCGGGACACTATGAGCAGTTCTTC

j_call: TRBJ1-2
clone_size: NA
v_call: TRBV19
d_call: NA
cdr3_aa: CASSLLLVGGYTF
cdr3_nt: TGTGCCAGTAGCCTGCTTCTCGTTGGGGGCTACACCTTC

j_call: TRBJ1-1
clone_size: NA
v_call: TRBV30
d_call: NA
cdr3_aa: CAWSVFGGRGVF
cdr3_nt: TGTGCCTGGAGTGTATTCGGGGGTAGGGGTGTCTTT

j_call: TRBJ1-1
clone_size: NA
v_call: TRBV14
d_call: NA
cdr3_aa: CASSPSWGEAFF
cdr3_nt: TGTGCCAGCAGCCCGTCGTGGGGTGAGGCTTTCTTT

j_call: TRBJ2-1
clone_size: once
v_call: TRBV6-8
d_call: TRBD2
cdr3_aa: CASTLAGGPHNEQFF
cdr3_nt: TGTGCCAGCACCCTAGCGGGGGGGCCTCACAATGAGCAGTTCTTC

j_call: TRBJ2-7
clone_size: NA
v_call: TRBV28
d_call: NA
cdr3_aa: CASSLLRNEQYF
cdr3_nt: TGTGCCAGCAGTCTTCTCAGGAACGAGCAGTACTTC

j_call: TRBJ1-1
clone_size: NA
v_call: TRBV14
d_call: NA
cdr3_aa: CASSQQDRNTEAFF
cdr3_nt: TGTGCCAGCAGCCAACAGGACAGAAACACTGAAGCTTTCTTT

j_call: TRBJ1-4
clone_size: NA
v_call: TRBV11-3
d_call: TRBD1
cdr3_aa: CASSRSTGGYLRKLFF
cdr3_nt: TGTGCCAGCAGCCGTTCGACAGGGGGCTACCTTCGGAAACTGTTTTTT

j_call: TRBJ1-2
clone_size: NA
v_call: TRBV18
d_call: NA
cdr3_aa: CASSPLSSSDGYTF
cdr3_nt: TGTGCCAGCTCACCGCTATCGTCATCCGACGGCTACACCTTC

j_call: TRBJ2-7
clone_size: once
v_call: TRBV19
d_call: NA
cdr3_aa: CASSPPGVGYEQYF
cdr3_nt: TGTGCCAGTAGTCCCCCAGGGGTAGGCTACGAGCAGTACTTC

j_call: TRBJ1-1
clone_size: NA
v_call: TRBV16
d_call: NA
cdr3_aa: CASSRRGGNTEAFF
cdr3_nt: TGTGCCAGCAGCCGGCGCGGGGGGAACACTGAAGCTTTCTTT